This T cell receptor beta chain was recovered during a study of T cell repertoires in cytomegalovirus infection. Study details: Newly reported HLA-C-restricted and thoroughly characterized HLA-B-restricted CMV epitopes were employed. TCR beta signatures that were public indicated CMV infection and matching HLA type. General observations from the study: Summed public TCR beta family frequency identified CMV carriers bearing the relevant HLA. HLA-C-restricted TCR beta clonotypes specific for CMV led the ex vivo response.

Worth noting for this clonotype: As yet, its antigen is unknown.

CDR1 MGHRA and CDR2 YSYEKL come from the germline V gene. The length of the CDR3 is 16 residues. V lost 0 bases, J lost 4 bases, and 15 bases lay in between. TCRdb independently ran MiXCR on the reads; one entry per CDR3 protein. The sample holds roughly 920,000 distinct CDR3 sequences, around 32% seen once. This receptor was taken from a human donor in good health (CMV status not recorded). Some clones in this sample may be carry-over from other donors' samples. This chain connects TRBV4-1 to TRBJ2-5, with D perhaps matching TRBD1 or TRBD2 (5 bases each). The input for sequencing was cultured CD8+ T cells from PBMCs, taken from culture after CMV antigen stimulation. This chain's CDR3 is CASSQDREGEGETQYF. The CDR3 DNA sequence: TGCGCCAGCAGCCAAGATCGGGAAGGGGAAGGAGAGACCCAGTACTTC.